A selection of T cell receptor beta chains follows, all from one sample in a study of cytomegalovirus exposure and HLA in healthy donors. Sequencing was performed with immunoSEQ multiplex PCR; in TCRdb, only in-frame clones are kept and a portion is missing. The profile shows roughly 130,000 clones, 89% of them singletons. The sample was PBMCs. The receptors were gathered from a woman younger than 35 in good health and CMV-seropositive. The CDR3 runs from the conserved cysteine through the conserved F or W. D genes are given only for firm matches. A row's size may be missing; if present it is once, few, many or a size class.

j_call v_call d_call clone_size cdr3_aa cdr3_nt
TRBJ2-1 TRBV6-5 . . CASSYSYQGWNEQFF TGTGCCAGCAGTTACTCGTATCAGGGGTGGAATGAGCAGTTCTTC
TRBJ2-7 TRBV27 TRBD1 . CASSFGQGVAYEQYF TGTGCCAGCAGTTTCGGACAGGGAGTGGCCTACGAGCAGTACTTC
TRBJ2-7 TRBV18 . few CASSPGSDSYEQYF TGTGCCAGCTCACCGGGCTCAGATTCCTACGAGCAGTACTTC
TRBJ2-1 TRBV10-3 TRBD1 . CAISDSDRGPYNEQFF TGTGCCATCAGTGACTCGGACAGGGGCCCCTACAATGAGCAGTTCTTC
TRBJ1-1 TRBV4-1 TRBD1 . CASSPGTGKNTEAFF TGCGCCAGCAGCCCGGGGACAGGGAAGAACACTGAAGCTTTCTTT
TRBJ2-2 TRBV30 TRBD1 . CAWRTYRGTGELFF TGTGCCTGGAGGACATACAGGGGGACCGGGGAGCTGTTTTTT
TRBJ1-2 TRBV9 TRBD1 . CASTPGQGDGGYTF TGTGCCAGCACTCCGGGACAGGGGGACGGTGGCTACACCTTC
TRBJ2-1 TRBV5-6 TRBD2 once CASSFAAGGAYNEQFF TGTGCCAGCAGCTTCGCGGCGGGGGGCGCCTACAATGAGCAGTTCTTC
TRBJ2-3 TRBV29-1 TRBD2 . CSVGSGGGTDTQYF TGCAGCGTTGGAAGCGGGGGGGGCACAGATACGCAGTATTTT
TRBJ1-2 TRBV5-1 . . CASSLGGGRYGYTF TGCGCCAGCAGCTTGGGTGGTGGGCGCTATGGCTACACCTTC
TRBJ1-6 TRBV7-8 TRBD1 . CASSPGTENSPLHF TGTGCCAGCAGCCCCGGGACAGAAAATTCACCCCTCCACTTT
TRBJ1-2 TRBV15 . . CATSRALGGYTF TGTGCCACCAGCAGGGCCCTGGGCGGCTACACCTTC
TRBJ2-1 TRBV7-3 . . CASSPGGGSYNEQFF TGTGCCAGCTCTCCGGGCGGAGGGTCCTACAATGAGCAGTTCTTC
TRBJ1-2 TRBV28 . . CASSYPGHSYGYTF TGTGCCAGCAGTTATCCGGGACATTCTTATGGCTACACCTTC
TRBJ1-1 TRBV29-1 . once CSAWDTMNTEAFF TGCAGCGCTTGGGACACCATGAACACTGAAGCTTTCTTT
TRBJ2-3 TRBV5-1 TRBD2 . CASSLVGGAGDTQYF TGCGCCAGCAGCTTGGTCGGGGGGGCCGGGGATACGCAGTATTTT
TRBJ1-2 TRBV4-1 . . CASSQDRVGHGYTF TGCGCCAGCAGCCAAGACAGGGTGGGGCATGGCTACACCTTC
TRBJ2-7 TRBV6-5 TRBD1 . CASSPDRGSSYEQYF TGTGCCAGCAGCCCGGACAGGGGAAGCTCCTACGAGCAGTACTTC
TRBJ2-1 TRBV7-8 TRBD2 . CASSLALGRRGGKLNNEQFF TGTGCCAGCAGCTTAGCTCTGGGGCGGCGGGGGGGCAAATTGAACAATGAGCAGTTCTTC
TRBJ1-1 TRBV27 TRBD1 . CASSDRGLSTEAFF TGTGCCAGCAGTGACAGGGGGTTGAGCACTGAAGCTTTCTTT
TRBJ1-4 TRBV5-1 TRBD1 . CASSSYGTATEKLFF TGCGCCAGCAGCTCCTATGGGACAGCGACCGAAAAACTGTTTTTT
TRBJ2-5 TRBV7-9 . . CASSPPRRSREETQYF TGTGCCAGCAGTCCCCCCCGCAGGAGCAGGGAAGAGACCCAGTACTTC
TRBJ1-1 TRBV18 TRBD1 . CASSLGTGGNTEAFF TGTGCCAGCTCACTGGGGACAGGGGGCAATACTGAAGCTTTCTTT
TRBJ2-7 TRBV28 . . CASKVLGGYEQYF TGTGCCAGCAAAGTATTGGGGGGCTACGAGCAGTACTTC
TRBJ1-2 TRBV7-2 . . CASSLPGSGYTF TGTGCCAGCAGCTTACCAGGGTCTGGCTACACCTTC
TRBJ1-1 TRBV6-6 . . CASRKNRTPNTEAFF TGTGCCAGCAGAAAAAACAGGACCCCGAACACTGAAGCTTTCTTT
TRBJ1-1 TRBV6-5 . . CASSYRGNTEAFF TGTGCCAGCAGTTATAGGGGGAACACTGAAGCTTTCTTT
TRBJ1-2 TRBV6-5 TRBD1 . CASSYFRTGEVGYTF TGTGCCAGCAGTTACTTTCGGACAGGGGAGGTCGGCTACACCTTC
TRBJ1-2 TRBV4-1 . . CASSQGADSPNYGYTF TGCGCCAGCAGCCAGGGCGCCGACAGCCCTAACTATGGCTACACCTTC
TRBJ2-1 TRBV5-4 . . CASSVGVSSYNEQFF TGTGCCAGCAGCGTCGGGGTGAGCTCCTACAATGAGCAGTTCTTC
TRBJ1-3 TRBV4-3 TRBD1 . CASSQGTGSGNTIYF TGCGCCAGCAGCCAAGGGACAGGCTCTGGAAACACCATATATTTT
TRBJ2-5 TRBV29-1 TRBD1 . CSVVRDRPQETQYF TGCAGCGTCGTGAGGGACAGGCCCCAAGAGACCCAGTACTTC
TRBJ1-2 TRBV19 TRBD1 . CASVRWTGGNYGYTF TGTGCCAGTGTCAGATGGACAGGGGGCAACTATGGCTACACCTTC